The rows below give T cell receptor beta chains drawn from one sample of a study of T cell changes during pregnancy in multiple sclerosis. This table comes from immunoSEQ multiplex PCR, and its TCRdb copy is limited to in-frame clones, with some not included. The sample shows around 80,000 clones, 92% of them seen only once. Material: peripheral blood, obtained before pregnancy. All receptors come from a female donor with multiple sclerosis, enrolled in a pregnancy study. Both conserved end residues are part of each CDR3. D genes are given only for firm matches. Clone size is shown for a subset of rows, as once, few, many or a class of expanded clone.

cdr3_nt	cdr3_aa	clone_size	d_call	v_call	j_call
TGTGCCACCAGCAGAGGCGGACAGGGCAACACCGGGGAGCTGTTTTTT	CATSRGGQGNTGELFF	.	TRBD1	TRBV15	TRBJ2-2
TGTGCCAGCAGAGCAGGGGGCCAAATCACCGGGGAGCTGTTTTTT	CASRAGGQITGELFF	.	TRBD1	TRBV28	TRBJ2-2
TGCGCCAGCAGCTTGGACAGGGACCTTCGAGAGACCCAGTACTTC	CASSLDRDLRETQYF	.	.	TRBV5-1	TRBJ2-5
TGCGCCAGCAGCTCAAGCCCCGGGACTAGAAACAATGAGCAGTTCTTC	CASSSSPGTRNNEQFF	.	TRBD2	TRBV5-1	TRBJ2-1
TGTGCCAGCAGCCACCCTGGGACTAGCGGGAGGCTTTACAATGAGCAGTTCTTC	CASSHPGTSGRLYNEQFF	.	TRBD2	TRBV28	TRBJ2-1
TGTGCCAGCAGCCCCTTAGCGGGAGGTTCGACAGATACGCAGTATTTT	CASSPLAGGSTDTQYF	.	TRBD2	TRBV6-4	TRBJ2-3
TGCGCCAGCAGCCAAGATGTAATCGGGACAGGCATGAGGAACACTGAAGCTTTCTTT	CASSQDVIGTGMRNTEAFF	.	TRBD1	TRBV4-1	TRBJ1-1
TGTGCCAGCAGTTTCAGGGTAACTAATGAAAAACTGTTTTTT	CASSFRVTNEKLFF	.	.	TRBV28	TRBJ1-4
TGTGCCAGCTCACCACGTACAGGGACATATAACACTGAAGCTTTCTTT	CASSPRTGTYNTEAFF	.	.	TRBV18	TRBJ1-1
TGTGCCACTTTTAGCGGGGGCCGGGAGACCCAGTACTTC	CATFSGGRETQYF	.	TRBD2	TRBV6-5	TRBJ2-5
TGTGCCAGCAGCTCCCTTAGCGGGAGAATCGCAGATACGCAGTATTTT	CASSSLSGRIADTQYF	.	TRBD2	TRBV7-6	TRBJ2-3
TGTGCCAGCTCACTCCCAAATCAGCCCCAGCATTTT	CASSLPNQPQHF	.	.	TRBV18	TRBJ1-5
TGTGCCAGCAGTTTATCTATTTTTGGAGGGACAGACCTGCAAGAGACCCAGTACTTC	CASSLSIFGGTDLQETQYF	.	.	TRBV28	TRBJ2-5
TGTGCCAGCAGCTTATCGGGACTTTCCTACGAGCAGTACTTC	CASSLSGLSYEQYF	once	.	TRBV5-4	TRBJ2-7
TGTGCCAGCAGTTCGCCGGGACTAGCGAACGTTGAGCAGTACTTC	CASSSPGLANVEQYF	.	TRBD2	TRBV6-6	TRBJ2-7
TGTGCCAGCAGTTACGCGCCTGTTCTTTACAATGAGCAGTTCTTC	CASSYAPVLYNEQFF	.	.	TRBV6-5	TRBJ2-1
TGTGCCAGCAGTGACCCCGGACAGAACTACGAGCAGTACTTC	CASSDPGQNYEQYF	.	.	TRBV25-1	TRBJ2-7
TGTGCCAGCAGCGTAGACGGGACAAATCCTGAGCAGTTCTTC	CASSVDGTNPEQFF	few	.	TRBV9	TRBJ2-1
TGTGCCAGCGTCCGCGGCGGGAGTAAGAATGAGCAGTTCTTC	CASVRGGSKNEQFF	.	TRBD2	TRBV7-2	TRBJ2-1
TGTGCCTGGAGTGCTACACCAGGGGCAGGGCGGTTAGGGAAGCCCCAGCATTTT	CAWSATPGAGRLGKPQHF	.	.	TRBV30	TRBJ1-5
TGTGCCAGCAGCTTAGCGCAGGTCTACAATGAGCAGTTCTTC	CASSLAQVYNEQFF	.	.	TRBV7-2	TRBJ2-1
TGCGCCAGCAGCTTGTCCCTGTCTACTCAAGAGACCCAGTACTTC	CASSLSLSTQETQYF	.	.	TRBV5-1	TRBJ2-5
TGTGCCAGCAGTGATCTGCCGGGACAGGGGAACATTCAGTACTTC	CASSDLPGQGNIQYF	.	TRBD1	TRBV6-1	TRBJ2-4
TGTGCCAGCAGCTCCAGGCTAGCGGGACCTCACAATGAGCAGTTCTTC	CASSSRLAGPHNEQFF	.	TRBD2	TRBV5-5	TRBJ2-1
TGTGCCAGCAGCCTAACTAGCGGGAGTACCGAGCAGTACTTC	CASSLTSGSTEQYF	.	TRBD2	TRBV28	TRBJ2-7
TGTGCCTGGAGTAGCGGGAACTCCTACAATGAGCAGTTCTTC	CAWSSGNSYNEQFF	once	TRBD2	TRBV30	TRBJ2-1
TGTGCCATCAGTGAAAGATCGGTCGATGGCTACACCTTC	CAISERSVDGYTF	.	.	TRBV10-3	TRBJ1-2
TGTGCCAGCAGTTACGGGACAGGGGGGAACTATGGCTACACCTTC	CASSYGTGGNYGYTF	.	TRBD1	TRBV6-5	TRBJ1-2
TGTGCCAGCCGTCCGGGACAGTCCTCCTATGGCTACACCTTC	CASRPGQSSYGYTF	once	TRBD1	TRBV27	TRBJ1-2
TGTGCCAGCAGCCCCGATGGGCCGAACACTGAAGCTTTCTTT	CASSPDGPNTEAFF	.	.	TRBV11-3	TRBJ1-1
TGTGCCAGCAAGAGGGCAGCCGAGCGGAACTACGAGCAGTACTTC	CASKRAAERNYEQYF	.	.	TRBV6-1	TRBJ2-7
TGTGCCAGCAGCCTCGGCCAAGAGACCCAGTACTTC	CASSLGQETQYF	.	.	TRBV7-6	TRBJ2-5
TGTGCCAGCTCACCGCCCTTGGGGGGAGCCCATTACAATGAGCAGTTCTTC	CASSPPLGGAHYNEQFF	.	.	TRBV18	TRBJ2-1
TGCGCCAGCAGCTTGGCCGGGACAGGGGGAGGCTACACCTTC	CASSLAGTGGGYTF	few	TRBD1	TRBV5-1	TRBJ1-2
TGCGCCAGCAGCTTTGGGGGCGGCATTACCTACGAGCAGTACTTC	CASSFGGGITYEQYF	.	.	TRBV5-1	TRBJ2-7
TGTGCCAGTAGTATCGATAGCGGGAGTACGACAGATACGCAGTATTTT	CASSIDSGSTTDTQYF	.	TRBD2	TRBV19	TRBJ2-3
TGTGCCAGCAGTCCTAGCGGGAGGGTAGTGGTCGAGCAGTACTTC	CASSPSGRVVVEQYF	.	TRBD2	TRBV6-6	TRBJ2-7
TGTGCCAGCAGTTCCAGACAGGATCGGTTCTTC	CASSSRQDRFF	.	.	TRBV28	TRBJ2-1
TGTGCCAGCAGCAGGGCCCCGGATAAGGATACGCAGTATTTT	CASSRAPDKDTQYF	.	.	TRBV28	TRBJ2-3
TGTGCCAGTAGTATTCTCGGGAGTGGGGCAAATCAGCCCCAGCATTTT	CASSILGSGANQPQHF	.	.	TRBV19	TRBJ1-5